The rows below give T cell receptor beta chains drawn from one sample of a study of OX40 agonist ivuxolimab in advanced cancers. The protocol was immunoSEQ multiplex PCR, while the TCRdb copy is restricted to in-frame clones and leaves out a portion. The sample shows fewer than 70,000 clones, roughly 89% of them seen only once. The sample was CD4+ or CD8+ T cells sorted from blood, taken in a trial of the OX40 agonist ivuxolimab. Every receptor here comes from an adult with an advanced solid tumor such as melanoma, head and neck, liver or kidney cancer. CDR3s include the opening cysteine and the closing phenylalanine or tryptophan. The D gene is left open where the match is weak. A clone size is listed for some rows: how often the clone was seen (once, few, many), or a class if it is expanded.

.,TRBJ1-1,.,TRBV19,CASSIARDTEAFF,TGTGCCAGTAGTATAGCCAGGGACACTGAAGCTTTCTTT
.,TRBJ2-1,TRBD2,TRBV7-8,CASSLRLAGAYNEQFF,TGTGCCAGCAGCTTACGACTAGCGGGGGCGTACAATGAGCAGTTCTTC
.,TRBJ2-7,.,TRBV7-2,CASSLVSISSYEQYF,TGTGCCAGCAGCTTAGTGTCGATTAGTTCCTACGAGCAGTACTTC
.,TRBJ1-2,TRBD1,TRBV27,CASSLTRGGYGYTF,TGTGCCAGCAGTTTAACCAGGGGGGGCTATGGCTACACCTTC
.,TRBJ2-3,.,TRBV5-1,CASSLARRLVGGTDTQYF,TGCGCCAGCAGCTTGGCCCGACGACTAGTTGGAGGCACAGATACGCAGTATTTT
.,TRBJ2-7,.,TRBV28,CASRAPPNEQYF,TGTGCCAGCAGGGCCCCCCCGAACGAGCAGTACTTC
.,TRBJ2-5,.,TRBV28,CASSFGDQETQYF,TGTGCCAGCAGTTTTGGCGACCAAGAGACCCAGTACTTC
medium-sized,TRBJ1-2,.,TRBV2,CASSELQGYTF,TGTGCCAGCAGTGAATTACAGGGCTACACCTTC
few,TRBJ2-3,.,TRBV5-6,CASSLRSSDTQYF,TGTGCCAGCAGCTTGAGGAGTTCAGATACGCAGTATTTT
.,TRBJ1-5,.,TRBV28,CASSLQGQPQHF,TGTGCCAGCAGCCTTCAGGGTCAGCCCCAGCATTTT
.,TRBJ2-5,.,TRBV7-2,CASSLALQTQETQYF,TGTGCCAGCAGCTTAGCGTTACAGACCCAAGAGACCCAGTACTTC
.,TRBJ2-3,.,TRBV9,CASSLTDRTDTQYF,TGTGCCAGCAGCCTTACGGACCGTACAGATACGCAGTATTTT